This T cell receptor beta chain emerged from a study of regulatory T cells in long-lasting Graves disease. Study findings and constraints: It was peripheral blood alone, not thyroid tissue, that was studied. It is possible that accuracy was reduced by the small size of the sample. Reduced TCR diversity was observed in persistent Graves' patients versus newly diagnosed patients.

Regarding time point: persistent/refractory GD, antithyroid drugs over 5 years with positive TRAb. PBMC-extracted RNA yielded the TCR library. Of note for this clonotype: What it binds is unknown.

Arm-PCR with iRepertoire HTBI primers amplified the CDR3 regions for these TCR beta libraries. TCRdb re-called the multiplex PCR reads through MiXCR, storing one row per CDR3 protein. The data contain over 650,000 distinct CDR3 sequences, around 30% of them singletons. Here the sequenced sample was peripheral blood mononuclear cells (PBMCs), taken when the disease was refractory, from a patient treated with antithyroid drugs. The sequence was collected from a female donor with Graves disease.

CDR3 loop: CAISAGTGGIRNTEAFF. Here the CDR3 DNA reads TGTGCCATCAGTGCGGGGACAGGGGGTATTCGGAACACTGAAGCTTTCTTT. The chain carries TRBV10-3 and TRBJ1-1, with 11 positions matching TRBD1. Trimming at V came to 4 bases and at J to 1 base, leaving 8 bases not matched to a gene. The CDR3 has 17 amino acids. Germline assignment: CDR1 ENHRY and CDR2 SYGVKD.